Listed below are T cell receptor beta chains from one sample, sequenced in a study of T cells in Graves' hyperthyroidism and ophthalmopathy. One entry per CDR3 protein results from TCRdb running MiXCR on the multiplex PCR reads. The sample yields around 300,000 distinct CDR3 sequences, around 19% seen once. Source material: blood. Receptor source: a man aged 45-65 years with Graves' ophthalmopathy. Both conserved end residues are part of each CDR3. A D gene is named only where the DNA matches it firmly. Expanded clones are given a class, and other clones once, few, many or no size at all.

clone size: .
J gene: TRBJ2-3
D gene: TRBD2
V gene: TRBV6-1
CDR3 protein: CASRASPSGRRSDTQYF
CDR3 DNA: TGTGCCAGCAGGGCTTCTCCTAGCGGGAGGCGTTCAGATACGCAGTATTTT

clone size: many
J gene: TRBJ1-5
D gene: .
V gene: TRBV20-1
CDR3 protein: CSARDPYGQPQHF
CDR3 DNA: TGCAGTGCTAGAGACCCCTACGGTCAGCCCCAGCATTTT

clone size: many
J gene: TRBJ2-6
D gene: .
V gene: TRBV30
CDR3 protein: CAWSVAGANVLTF
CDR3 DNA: TGTGCCTGGAGTGTGGCTGGGGCCAACGTCCTGACTTTC

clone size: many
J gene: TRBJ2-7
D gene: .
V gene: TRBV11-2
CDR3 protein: CASSLSDIYEQYF
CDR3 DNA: TGTGCCAGCAGCTTATCGGACATTTACGAGCAGTACTTC

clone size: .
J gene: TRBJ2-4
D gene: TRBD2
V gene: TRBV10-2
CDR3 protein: CASSGGTSGMTNIQYF
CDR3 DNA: TGCGCCAGCAGCGGGGGGACTAGCGGGATGACAAACATTCAGTACTTC

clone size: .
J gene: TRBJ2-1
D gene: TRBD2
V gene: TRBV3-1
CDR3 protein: CASSQGGTSGFRSYNEQFF
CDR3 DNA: TGTGCCAGCAGCCAAGGGGGGACTAGCGGGTTTCGGTCCTACAATGAGCAGTTCTTC

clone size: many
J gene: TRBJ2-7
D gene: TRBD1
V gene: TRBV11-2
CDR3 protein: CASSRQGGSYEQYF
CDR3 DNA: TGTGCCAGCAGCCGACAGGGGGGTTCCTACGAGCAGTACTTC

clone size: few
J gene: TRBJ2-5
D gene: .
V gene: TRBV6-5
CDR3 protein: CASSYLTPNRVGETQYF
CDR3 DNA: TGTGCCAGCAGTTACCTGACACCCAACCGGGTCGGGGAGACCCAGTACTTC

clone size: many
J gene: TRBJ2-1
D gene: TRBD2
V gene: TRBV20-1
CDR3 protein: CSADARASGRYNEQFF
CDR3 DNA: TGCAGTGCTGACGCCCGCGCTAGCGGGAGGTACAATGAGCAGTTCTTC

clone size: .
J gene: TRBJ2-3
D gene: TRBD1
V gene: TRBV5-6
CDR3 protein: CASSLLQGARTDTQYF
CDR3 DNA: TGTGCCAGCAGCTTGCTCCAGGGGGCCCGCACAGATACGCAGTATTTT

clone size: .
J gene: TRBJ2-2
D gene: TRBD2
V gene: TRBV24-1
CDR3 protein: CATSDPSRLAGEGTGELFF
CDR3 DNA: TGTGCCACCAGTGATCCCTCGAGACTAGCGGGAGAAGGTACCGGGGAGCTGTTTTTT

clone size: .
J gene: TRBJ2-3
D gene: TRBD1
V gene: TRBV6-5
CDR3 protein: CASSSGTGGRTQYF
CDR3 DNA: TGTGCCAGCAGTTCCGGGACAGGGGGCCGAACGCAGTATTTT

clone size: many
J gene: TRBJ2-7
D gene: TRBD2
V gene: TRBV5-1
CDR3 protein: CASSLVGAGKYEQYF
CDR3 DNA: TGCGCCAGCAGCTTGGTAGGAGCGGGAAAATACGAGCAGTACTTC